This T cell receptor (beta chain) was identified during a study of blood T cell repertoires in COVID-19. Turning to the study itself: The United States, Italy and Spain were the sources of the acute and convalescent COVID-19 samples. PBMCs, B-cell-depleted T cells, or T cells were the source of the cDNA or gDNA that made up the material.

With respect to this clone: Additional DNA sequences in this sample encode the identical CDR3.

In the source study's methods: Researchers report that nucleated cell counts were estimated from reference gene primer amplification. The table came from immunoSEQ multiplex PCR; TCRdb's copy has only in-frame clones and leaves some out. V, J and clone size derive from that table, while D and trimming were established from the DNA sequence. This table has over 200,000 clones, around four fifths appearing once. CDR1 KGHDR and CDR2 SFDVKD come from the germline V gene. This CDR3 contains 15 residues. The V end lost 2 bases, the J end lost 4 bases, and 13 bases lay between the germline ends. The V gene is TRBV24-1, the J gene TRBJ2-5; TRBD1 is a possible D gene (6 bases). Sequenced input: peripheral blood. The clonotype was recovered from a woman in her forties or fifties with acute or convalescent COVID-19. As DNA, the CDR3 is TGTGCCACCAGTGATTCCCGAGGCAGGGGAGAGACCCAGTACTTC. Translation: CATSDSRGRGETQYF.